Given below is one TCR beta chain in context. Source study methods: How many nucleated cells were present was estimated from reference gene primer amplification. TCRdb keeps only in-frame clones here, not all; method: immunoSEQ multiplex PCR. V, J and clone size are taken as reported in that table, and D and trimming were inferred from the DNA itself. This table has some 220,000 clones, about nine tenths appearing once. Ages ranged from roughly 18 to 100 years, with residence in under 25 US areas. This entry is derived from a study of blood T cell repertoires in COVID-19. The overall study: PBMCs, B-cell-depleted T cells, or T cells were the source of the cDNA or gDNA that made up the material.

The germline V and J ends were trimmed by 0 bases and 0 bases, with 14 bases remaining between them. Per the germline V gene, CDR1 is SQVTM and CDR2 is ANQGSEA. The CDR3 runs 16 residues. The specimen sequenced was PBMCs or T cells enriched from blood (not recorded which). The gene calls are TRBV29-1 and TRBJ1-1, with a tentative D call TRBD1 (6 bases). The source is a woman in her 40s with acute COVID-19. This CDR3 is CSVEDLQGHMNTEAFF. The CDR3 region has the DNA TGCAGCGTTGAAGATCTTCAGGGGCACATGAACACTGAAGCTTTCTTT.